This is a list of T cell receptor beta chains from one sample in a study of T cells in Graves' hyperthyroidism and ophthalmopathy. TCRdb processed the multiplex PCR reads anew with MiXCR; each CDR3 protein has one entry. Here the sample spans approximately 370,000 distinct CDR3 sequences, about 15% being singletons. The sample consisted of blood. Source of these receptors: a woman aged 25 to 39 with Graves' hyperthyroidism. The CDR3 runs from the conserved cysteine through the conserved F or W. Fields, in order: clone size, D gene, J gene, V gene, CDR3 protein, CDR3 DNA. A D gene is named only where the DNA matches it firmly. Where a row states a size, it is once, few, many or the class of an expanded clone; other rows omit it.

abundance: NA
d_gene: NA
j_gene: TRBJ1-2
v_gene: TRBV6-1
CDR3aa: CASSQQSNYGLGYTF
CDR3nt: TGTGCCAGCAGTCAACAGTCTAACTATGGCTTAGGCTACACCTTC

abundance: many
d_gene: NA
j_gene: TRBJ2-3
v_gene: TRBV20-1
CDR3aa: CSAPPDGTDTQYF
CDR3nt: TGCAGTGCGCCGCCCGACGGCACAGATACGCAGTATTTT

abundance: NA
d_gene: NA
j_gene: TRBJ1-5
v_gene: TRBV6-1
CDR3aa: CASGTGGYQPQHF
CDR3nt: TGTGCCAGCGGTACGGGGGGCTATCAGCCCCAGCATTTT

abundance: NA
d_gene: TRBD1
j_gene: TRBJ1-3
v_gene: TRBV13
CDR3aa: CASKEDRAGNTIYF
CDR3nt: TGTGCCAGCAAGGAGGACAGGGCTGGAAACACCATATATTTT

abundance: NA
d_gene: NA
j_gene: TRBJ2-7
v_gene: TRBV3-1
CDR3aa: CASSASWDPSYEQYF
CDR3nt: TGTGCCAGCAGCGCTAGTTGGGACCCTTCCTACGAGCAGTACTTC

abundance: few
d_gene: NA
j_gene: TRBJ1-2
v_gene: TRBV6-1
CDR3aa: CASSDSEGVDGYTF
CDR3nt: TGTGCCAGCAGTGACTCCGAGGGAGTCGATGGCTACACCTTC

abundance: few
d_gene: NA
j_gene: TRBJ2-5
v_gene: TRBV15
CDR3aa: CATSGGETQYF
CDR3nt: TGTGCCACCAGCGGCGGTGAGACCCAGTACTTC

abundance: many
d_gene: NA
j_gene: TRBJ2-3
v_gene: TRBV20-1
CDR3aa: CSAKRASPSTDTQYF
CDR3nt: TGCAGTGCTAAAAGGGCATCCCCTAGCACAGATACGCAGTATTTT

abundance: many
d_gene: TRBD1
j_gene: TRBJ2-2
v_gene: TRBV3-1
CDR3aa: CASSSTGANTGELFF
CDR3nt: TGTGCCAGCAGCTCGACAGGGGCGAACACCGGGGAGCTGTTTTTT

abundance: NA
d_gene: NA
j_gene: TRBJ1-1
v_gene: TRBV19
CDR3aa: CASRDNMNTEAFF
CDR3nt: TGTGCCAGTAGAGACAACATGAACACTGAAGCTTTCTTT

abundance: NA
d_gene: TRBD1
j_gene: TRBJ1-1
v_gene: TRBV20-1
CDR3aa: CSASTGEITEAFF
CDR3nt: TGCAGTGCTAGTACAGGGGAAATAACTGAAGCTTTCTTT

abundance: many
d_gene: TRBD2
j_gene: TRBJ2-3
v_gene: TRBV2
CDR3aa: CASRGLAGGSDTQYF
CDR3nt: TGTGCCAGCAGAGGACTAGCGGGAGGTTCAGATACGCAGTATTTT

abundance: many
d_gene: NA
j_gene: TRBJ2-3
v_gene: TRBV2
CDR3aa: CASSEMVRSTDTQYF
CDR3nt: TGTGCCAGCAGTGAAATGGTGAGGAGCACAGATACGCAGTATTTT

abundance: NA
d_gene: NA
j_gene: TRBJ1-1
v_gene: TRBV10-2
CDR3aa: CASSESGGMNTEAFF
CDR3nt: TGCGCCAGCAGTGAGTCGGGGGGCATGAACACTGAAGCTTTCTTT

abundance: NA
d_gene: NA
j_gene: TRBJ1-3
v_gene: TRBV6-1
CDR3aa: CASNQVIGNTIYF
CDR3nt: TGTGCCAGCAATCAAGTGATAGGAAACACCATATATTTT

abundance: few
d_gene: TRBD2
j_gene: TRBJ2-1
v_gene: TRBV29-1
CDR3aa: CSLLVGGPGEQFF
CDR3nt: TGCAGCCTTCTGGTGGGAGGGCCCGGTGAGCAGTTCTTC

abundance: NA
d_gene: NA
j_gene: TRBJ2-1
v_gene: TRBV7-9
CDR3aa: CASSYQNEQFF
CDR3nt: TGTGCCAGCAGCTATCAGAATGAGCAGTTCTTC

abundance: NA
d_gene: TRBD2
j_gene: TRBJ2-2
v_gene: TRBV20-1
CDR3aa: CSARDISGRTNTGELFF
CDR3nt: TGCAGTGCTAGAGATATTAGCGGGAGAACGAACACCGGGGAGCTGTTTTTT

abundance: many
d_gene: TRBD2
j_gene: TRBJ2-5
v_gene: TRBV29-1
CDR3aa: CSVSGTSGRGGETQYF
CDR3nt: TGCAGCGTGTCTGGGACTAGCGGGAGAGGAGGAGAGACCCAGTACTTC

abundance: few
d_gene: TRBD2
j_gene: TRBJ2-7
v_gene: TRBV20-1
CDR3aa: CSARGTSGDSSYEQYF
CDR3nt: TGCAGTGCTCGAGGGACTAGCGGAGATAGCTCCTACGAGCAGTACTTC

abundance: NA
d_gene: NA
j_gene: TRBJ2-7
v_gene: TRBV7-8
CDR3aa: CASSLGPGVTKLHFSYEQYF
CDR3nt: TGTGCCAGCAGCTTAGGCCCAGGGGTCACAAAACTTCATTTTAGTTACGAGCAGTACTTC

abundance: many
d_gene: NA
j_gene: TRBJ2-7
v_gene: TRBV28
CDR3aa: CASISVERPYEQYF
CDR3nt: TGTGCCAGCATCTCCGTTGAACGGCCGTACGAGCAGTACTTC

abundance: many
d_gene: TRBD2
j_gene: TRBJ2-1
v_gene: TRBV2
CDR3aa: CASSPSGRDYNEQFF
CDR3nt: TGTGCCAGCAGTCCTAGCGGGAGGGATTACAATGAGCAGTTCTTC

abundance: many
d_gene: NA
j_gene: TRBJ2-2
v_gene: TRBV6-2/TRBV6-3
CDR3aa: CASSYYMVGELFF
CDR3nt: TGTGCCAGCAGTTACTATATGGTCGGGGAGCTGTTTTTT

abundance: few
d_gene: TRBD2
j_gene: TRBJ2-1
v_gene: TRBV7-2
CDR3aa: CASSLVAGVFNEQFF
CDR3nt: TGTGCCAGCAGCTTAGTGGCGGGAGTATTTAATGAGCAGTTCTTC

abundance: NA
d_gene: NA
j_gene: TRBJ2-1
v_gene: TRBV5-1
CDR3aa: CASSRLDGYEQFF
CDR3nt: TGCGCCAGCAGCCGTTTGGACGGGTATGAGCAGTTCTTC

abundance: few
d_gene: TRBD1
j_gene: TRBJ2-7
v_gene: TRBV20-1
CDR3aa: CSARGAETGGNYEQYF
CDR3nt: TGCAGTGCTAGAGGGGCTGAAACAGGGGGAAACTACGAGCAGTACTTC

abundance: NA
d_gene: NA
j_gene: TRBJ1-1
v_gene: TRBV24-1
CDR3aa: CATANSRRGSEAFF
CDR3nt: TGTGCCACCGCGAATTCGAGGAGAGGGTCTGAAGCTTTCTTT

abundance: few
d_gene: TRBD2
j_gene: TRBJ2-7
v_gene: TRBV4-1
CDR3aa: CASSQEGTRFYEQYF
CDR3nt: TGCGCCAGCAGCCAAGAAGGGACTAGATTTTACGAGCAGTACTTC

abundance: many
d_gene: TRBD2
j_gene: TRBJ2-1
v_gene: TRBV6-5
CDR3aa: CASSYRYGGGNNEQFF
CDR3nt: TGTGCCAGCAGTTACCGATATGGGGGGGGGAACAATGAGCAGTTCTTC

abundance: NA
d_gene: TRBD1
j_gene: TRBJ1-3
v_gene: TRBV29-1
CDR3aa: CSVLDRDSGNTIYF
CDR3nt: TGCAGCGTCTTGGACAGGGACTCTGGAAACACCATATATTTT

abundance: few
d_gene: TRBD2
j_gene: TRBJ2-1
v_gene: TRBV9
CDR3aa: CASSVDSGRNNEQFF
CDR3nt: TGTGCCAGCAGCGTAGATAGCGGGAGGAATAATGAGCAGTTCTTC

abundance: NA
d_gene: NA
j_gene: TRBJ2-1
v_gene: TRBV7-3
CDR3aa: CASSLISLGAGKGVGKQFF
CDR3nt: TGTGCCAGCAGCTTAATCTCCCTTGGGGCAGGGAAGGGCGTGGGAAAGCAGTTCTTC

abundance: NA
d_gene: TRBD2
j_gene: TRBJ2-1
v_gene: TRBV27
CDR3aa: CASSLGLAGPSLEFF
CDR3nt: TGTGCCAGCAGTTTAGGACTAGCGGGCCCCTCTCTTGAGTTCTTC

abundance: few
d_gene: NA
j_gene: TRBJ2-2
v_gene: TRBV28
CDR3aa: CASGQLNTGELFF
CDR3nt: TGTGCCAGCGGACAGCTGAACACCGGGGAGCTGTTTTTT

abundance: many
d_gene: TRBD1
j_gene: TRBJ2-5
v_gene: TRBV6-1
CDR3aa: CASSYAGTGGETQYF
CDR3nt: TGTGCCAGCAGTTACGCGGGGACAGGGGGAGAGACCCAGTACTTC

abundance: many
d_gene: NA
j_gene: TRBJ2-3
v_gene: TRBV20-1
CDR3aa: CSATAGTDTQYF
CDR3nt: TGCAGTGCTACCGCGGGCACAGATACGCAGTATTTT

abundance: NA
d_gene: TRBD1
j_gene: TRBJ1-2
v_gene: TRBV5-1
CDR3aa: CTSSLDRGYGYAF
CDR3nt: TGCACCAGCAGCTTGGACAGGGGATATGGCTACGCCTTC

abundance: few
d_gene: NA
j_gene: TRBJ1-1
v_gene: TRBV10-3
CDR3aa: CAISDRAGDTEAFF
CDR3nt: TGTGCCATCAGTGACCGGGCGGGGGACACTGAAGCTTTCTTT

abundance: few
d_gene: TRBD2
j_gene: TRBJ2-1
v_gene: TRBV6-1
CDR3aa: CASSGQSGSFPYNEQFF
CDR3nt: TGTGCCAGCAGTGGACAAAGCGGGAGTTTCCCTTACAATGAGCAGTTCTTC

abundance: many
d_gene: NA
j_gene: TRBJ2-3
v_gene: TRBV2
CDR3aa: CASRRLTDTQYF
CDR3nt: TGTGCCAGCAGGAGGCTGACAGATACGCAGTATTTT

abundance: many
d_gene: NA
j_gene: TRBJ2-7
v_gene: TRBV7-2
CDR3aa: CASSSPRGGWEQYF
CDR3nt: TGTGCCAGCAGCTCCCCAAGGGGGGGTTGGGAGCAGTACTTC

abundance: many
d_gene: NA
j_gene: TRBJ2-3
v_gene: TRBV24-1
CDR3aa: CATSDLRGGATDTQYF
CDR3nt: TGTGCCACCAGTGATTTGCGTGGCGGAGCCACAGATACGCAGTATTTT

abundance: many
d_gene: TRBD1
j_gene: TRBJ1-2
v_gene: TRBV6-1
CDR3aa: CASTSDRAPNYGYTF
CDR3nt: TGTGCCAGCACCTCGGACAGGGCCCCAAACTATGGCTACACCTTC

abundance: many
d_gene: NA
j_gene: TRBJ1-4
v_gene: TRBV12-3/TRBV12-4
CDR3aa: CASSLGANEKLFF
CDR3nt: TGTGCCAGCAGTTTGGGGGCTAATGAAAAACTGTTTTTT

abundance: few
d_gene: NA
j_gene: TRBJ1-2
v_gene: TRBV4-1
CDR3aa: CASSQEVPNYGYTF
CDR3nt: TGCGCCAGCAGCCAAGAGGTGCCGAACTATGGCTACACCTTC

abundance: few
d_gene: TRBD1
j_gene: TRBJ1-4
v_gene: TRBV12-3/TRBV12-4
CDR3aa: CASSPDRATNEKLFF
CDR3nt: TGTGCCAGCAGTCCGGACAGGGCAACTAATGAAAAACTGTTTTTT

abundance: once
d_gene: TRBD2
j_gene: TRBJ2-1
v_gene: TRBV7-2
CDR3aa: CASTGLAGFDEQFF
CDR3nt: TGTGCCAGCACCGGACTAGCGGGATTCGATGAGCAGTTCTTC

abundance: many
d_gene: NA
j_gene: TRBJ2-5
v_gene: TRBV3-1
CDR3aa: CASSGEGTVETQYF
CDR3nt: TGTGCCAGCAGCGGAGAGGGGACCGTGGAGACCCAGTACTTC

abundance: many
d_gene: NA
j_gene: TRBJ2-4
v_gene: TRBV3-1
CDR3aa: CASSQEQIAKNIQYF
CDR3nt: TGTGCCAGCAGCCAAGAACAGATAGCCAAAAACATTCAGTACTTC

abundance: many
d_gene: TRBD2
j_gene: TRBJ2-7
v_gene: TRBV2
CDR3aa: CASLRTSADEQYF
CDR3nt: TGTGCCAGTCTCCGAACTAGCGCCGACGAGCAGTACTTC

abundance: NA
d_gene: TRBD1
j_gene: TRBJ2-5
v_gene: TRBV24-1
CDR3aa: CATSDTGQGAGETQYF
CDR3nt: TGTGCCACCAGTGATACCGGACAGGGGGCAGGAGAGACCCAGTACTTC

abundance: NA
d_gene: TRBD2
j_gene: TRBJ2-5
v_gene: TRBV20-1
CDR3aa: CSAIAGGPGETQYF
CDR3nt: TGCAGTGCTATAGCGGGAGGGCCGGGAGAGACCCAGTACTTC

abundance: NA
d_gene: TRBD2
j_gene: TRBJ2-3
v_gene: TRBV9
CDR3aa: CASSVGTSGSHTQYF
CDR3nt: TGTGCCAGCAGCGTAGGGACTAGCGGGAGTCACACGCAGTATTTT

abundance: many
d_gene: NA
j_gene: TRBJ2-1
v_gene: TRBV28
CDR3aa: CASKGAGGAYNEQFF
CDR3nt: TGTGCCAGCAAGGGGGCAGGGGGGGCCTACAATGAGCAGTTCTTC

abundance: NA
d_gene: NA
j_gene: TRBJ2-3
v_gene: TRBV20-1
CDR3aa: CSARPYFLAPASTDTQYF
CDR3nt: TGCAGTGCTAGGCCCTACTTTCTAGCGCCCGCTAGCACAGATACGCAGTATTTT

abundance: few
d_gene: NA
j_gene: TRBJ1-1
v_gene: TRBV19
CDR3aa: CASSISTGVPEAFF
CDR3nt: TGTGCCAGTAGTATTAGCACAGGCGTTCCTGAAGCTTTCTTT

abundance: many
d_gene: NA
j_gene: TRBJ1-2
v_gene: TRBV28
CDR3aa: CAGQGATYGYTF
CDR3nt: TGTGCCGGGCAAGGAGCGACGTATGGCTACACCTTC

abundance: NA
d_gene: TRBD1
j_gene: TRBJ1-1
v_gene: TRBV18
CDR3aa: CASSPPGQGTMNTEAFF
CDR3nt: TGTGCCAGCTCACCCCCGGGACAGGGGACTATGAACACTGAAGCTTTCTTT